This is a list of T cell receptor beta chains from one sample in a study of blood T cell repertoires in COVID-19. Assay: immunoSEQ multiplex PCR; the TCRdb copy retains only in-frame clones and omits some. The sample includes over 450,000 clones, approximately 88% of them seen just once. The sample was peripheral blood. These receptors came from a woman in her forties or fifties with COVID-19, enrolled during active disease. The CDR3 runs from the conserved cysteine through the conserved F or W. Each record gives: D gene, J gene, V gene, CDR3 protein. The D gene is left open where the match is weak.

- | TRBJ1-1 | TRBV18 | CASSPPPNTEAFF
- | TRBJ2-7 | TRBV10-3 | CAISESGLYEQYF
- | TRBJ1-3 | TRBV7-9 | CASSLEYRPRHF
TRBD1 | TRBJ2-1 | TRBV3-1/TRBV3-2 | CASSPPDRDDEQFF
- | TRBJ2-7 | TRBV27 | CASSLAATVGTYEQYF
- | TRBJ2-1 | TRBV13 | CASSLEGVSNEQFF
- | TRBJ2-1 | TRBV13 | CASSLGLGSTEQFF
- | TRBJ1-4 | TRBV5-8 | CASSRVGGEKLFF
- | TRBJ2-1 | TRBV11-2 | CASTLVRENNEQFF
TRBD2 | TRBJ2-5 | TRBV11-2 | CASSPTSGGGETQYF
- | TRBJ1-2 | TRBV6-5 | CASTTATNYGYTF
- | TRBJ2-7 | TRBV2 | CASSRGWVSEQYF
TRBD2 | TRBJ2-3 | TRBV5-1 | CASSPMAGGGDTQYF
- | TRBJ1-2 | TRBV24-1 | CATSDLKGQGGYTF
- | TRBJ2-2 | TRBV5-1 | CASSSAGTMNTGELFF
TRBD1 | TRBJ2-7 | TRBV4-1 | CASSQDQTPGQGYEQYF
TRBD2 | TRBJ2-1 | TRBV30 | CAWSHGLAGGPQGEQFF
- | TRBJ2-7 | TRBV9 | CASSRDGDPLYEQYF
- | TRBJ2-2 | TRBV2 | CASSGQGGNTGELFF
TRBD1 | TRBJ1-2 | TRBV7-9 | CASSLRDRGGYTF
TRBD1 | TRBJ2-1 | TRBV27 | CASSRRETGESEQFF
- | TRBJ1-3 | TRBV5-6 | CASSLEAGISGNTIYF
- | TRBJ1-5 | TRBV9 | CASSVGGGINQPQHF
- | TRBJ2-3 | TRBV18 | CASSPRGGATDTQYF
- | TRBJ2-3 | TRBV21-1 | CASRKGEYF
- | TRBJ2-7 | TRBV6-1 | CASSEWREQYF
- | TRBJ2-1 | TRBV30 | CAWSGGRSDNEQFF
- | TRBJ1-2 | TRBV6-5 | CASRIDSYTF
- | TRBJ1-6 | TRBV7-2 | CASSQGAGPQSPLHF
TRBD2 | TRBJ2-7 | TRBV28 | CASSLGSGGIYEQYF
- | TRBJ2-7 | TRBV5-8 | CASSLGNRVSYEQYF
TRBD1 | TRBJ2-7 | TRBV2 | CASRDPGTGKKLWTKEQYF
TRBD1 | TRBJ2-7 | TRBV2 | CASSSGQGNEQYF
- | TRBJ1-1 | TRBV28 | CASTLRHPEPEAFF
TRBD2 | TRBJ2-3 | TRBV7-9 | CASFREAPGGKLSTDTQYF
- | TRBJ1-2 | TRBV28 | CASSWGGRGGYGYTF
- | TRBJ2-3 | TRBV2 | CASSGLRVTDTQYF
TRBD1 | TRBJ2-7 | TRBV7-6 | CASSTLRDRAYEQYF
TRBD1 | TRBJ2-7 | TRBV27 | CASSEDRGDLEQYF
- | TRBJ2-3 | TRBV2 | CASSPGDADTQYF
TRBD2 | TRBJ2-3 | TRBV10-3 | CAISGKTSGSRGDTQYF
TRBD1 | TRBJ2-3 | TRBV5-5 | CASSFRQGWTDTQYF
TRBD1 | TRBJ1-1 | TRBV4-1 | CASSQTGKNTEAFF
- | TRBJ2-5 | TRBV5-4 | CASSFSRQETQYF
- | TRBJ1-2 | TRBV15 | CATSRGRDYGYTF